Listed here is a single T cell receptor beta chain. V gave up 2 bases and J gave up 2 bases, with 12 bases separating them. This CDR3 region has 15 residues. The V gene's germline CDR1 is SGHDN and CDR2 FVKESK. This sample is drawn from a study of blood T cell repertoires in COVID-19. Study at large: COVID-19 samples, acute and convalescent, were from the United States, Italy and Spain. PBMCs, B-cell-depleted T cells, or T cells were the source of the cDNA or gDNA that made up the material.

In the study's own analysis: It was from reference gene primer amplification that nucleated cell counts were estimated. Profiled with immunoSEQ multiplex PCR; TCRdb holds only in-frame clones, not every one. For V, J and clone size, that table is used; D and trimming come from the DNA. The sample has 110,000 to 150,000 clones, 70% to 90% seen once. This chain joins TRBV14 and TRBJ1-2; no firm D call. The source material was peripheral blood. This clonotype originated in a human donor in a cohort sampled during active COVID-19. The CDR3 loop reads CASSQRSAANYGYTF. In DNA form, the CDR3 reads TGTGCCAGCAGCCAAAGATCAGCGGCCAACTATGGCTACACCTTC.